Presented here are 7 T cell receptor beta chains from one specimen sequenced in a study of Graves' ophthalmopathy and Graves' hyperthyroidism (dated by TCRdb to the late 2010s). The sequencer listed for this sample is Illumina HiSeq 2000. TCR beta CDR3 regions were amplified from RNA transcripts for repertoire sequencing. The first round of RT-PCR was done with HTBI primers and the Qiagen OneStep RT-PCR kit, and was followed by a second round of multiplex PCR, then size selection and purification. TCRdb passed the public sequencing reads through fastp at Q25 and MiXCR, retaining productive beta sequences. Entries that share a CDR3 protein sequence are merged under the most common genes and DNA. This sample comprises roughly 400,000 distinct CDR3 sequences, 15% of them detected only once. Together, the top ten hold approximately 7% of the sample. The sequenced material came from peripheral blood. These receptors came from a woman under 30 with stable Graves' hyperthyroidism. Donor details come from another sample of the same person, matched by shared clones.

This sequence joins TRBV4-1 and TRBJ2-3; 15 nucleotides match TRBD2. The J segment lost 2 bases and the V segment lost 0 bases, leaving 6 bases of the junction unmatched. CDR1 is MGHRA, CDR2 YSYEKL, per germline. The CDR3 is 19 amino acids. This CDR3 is CASSQEPGTSGGHTDTQYF. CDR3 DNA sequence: TGCGCCAGCAGCCAAGAACCCGGGACTAGCGGGGGGCACACAGATACGCAGTATTTT.

CDR3 coding DNA: TGTGCCAGCACCAAGGTCAGGGGACGCTACGAGCAGTACTTC. This gives the protein CASTKVRGRYEQYF. V is TRBV6-1 and J is TRBJ2-7; TRBD1 is a possible D gene (6 bases). Germline V gene data show CDR1 as MNHNS and CDR2 as SASEGT. The CDR3 covers 14 residues. Trimming shortened V by 7 bases and J by 3 bases, and 16 bases separated the two germline ends.

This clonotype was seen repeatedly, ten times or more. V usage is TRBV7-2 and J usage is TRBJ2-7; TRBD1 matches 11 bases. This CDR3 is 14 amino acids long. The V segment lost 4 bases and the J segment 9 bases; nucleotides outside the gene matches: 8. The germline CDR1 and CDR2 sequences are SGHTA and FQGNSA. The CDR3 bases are TGTGCCAGCAGCTCGGACAGGGGGCAAGTGGGGCAGTACTTC. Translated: CASSSDRGQVGQYF.

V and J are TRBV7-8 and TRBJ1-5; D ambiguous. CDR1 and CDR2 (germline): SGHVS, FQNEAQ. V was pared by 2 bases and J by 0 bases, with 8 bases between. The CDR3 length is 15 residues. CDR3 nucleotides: TGTGCCAGCAGCTTAACGGGCCATAGCAATCAGCCCCAGCATTTT. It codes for CASSLTGHSNQPQHF. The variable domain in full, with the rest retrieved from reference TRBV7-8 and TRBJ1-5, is GAGVSQSPRYKVAKRGQDVALRCDPISGHVSLFWYQQALGQGPEFLTYFQNEAQLDKSGLPSDRFFAERPEGSVSTLKIQRTQQEDSAVYLCASSLTGHSNQPQHFGDGTRLSIL.

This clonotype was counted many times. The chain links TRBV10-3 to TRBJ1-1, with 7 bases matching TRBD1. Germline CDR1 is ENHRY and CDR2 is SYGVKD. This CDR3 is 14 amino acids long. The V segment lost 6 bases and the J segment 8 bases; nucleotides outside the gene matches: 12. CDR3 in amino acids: CAIRPSGGGSEAFF. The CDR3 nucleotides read TGTGCCATCAGGCCGTCGGGAGGGGGCAGCGAAGCTTTCTTT.

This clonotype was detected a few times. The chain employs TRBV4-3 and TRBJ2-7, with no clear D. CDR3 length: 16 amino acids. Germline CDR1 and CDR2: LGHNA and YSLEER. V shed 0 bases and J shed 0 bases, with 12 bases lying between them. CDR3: CASSQDHVGLSYEQYF. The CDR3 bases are TGCGCCAGCAGCCAAGATCACGTGGGCCTCTCCTACGAGCAGTACTTC.

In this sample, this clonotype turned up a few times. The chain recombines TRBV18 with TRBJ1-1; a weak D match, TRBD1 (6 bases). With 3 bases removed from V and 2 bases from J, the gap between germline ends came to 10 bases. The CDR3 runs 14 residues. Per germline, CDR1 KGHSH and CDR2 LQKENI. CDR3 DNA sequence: TGTGCCAGCTCACCCGAGGGGGTCAACACTGAAGCTTTCTTT. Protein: CASSPEGVNTEAFF.